Listed below are T cell receptor beta chains from one sample, sequenced in a study of OX40 agonist ivuxolimab in advanced cancers. This table comes from immunoSEQ multiplex PCR, and its TCRdb copy is limited to in-frame clones, with some not included. Among about 50,000 clones listed, roughly 90% were seen once. The material sequenced was CD4+ or CD8+ T cells sorted from blood, taken in a trial of the OX40 agonist ivuxolimab. The receptors originated from an adult with an advanced solid tumor such as melanoma, head and neck, liver or kidney cancer. The CDR3 runs from the conserved cysteine through the conserved F or W. D genes are given only for firm matches.

NA	TRBJ2-7	TRBV30	CAWSRASYEQYF
TRBD1	TRBJ2-1	TRBV5-4	CASSWPGQGNNEQFF
TRBD2	TRBJ2-7	TRBV30	CAWTIAGSDYEQYF
NA	TRBJ2-5	TRBV7-2	CASSLAGSSQETQYF
TRBD2	TRBJ2-5	TRBV13	CASSPLRLAGQETQYF
NA	TRBJ1-1	TRBV19	CASKGGYTEAFF
TRBD2	TRBJ2-1	TRBV9	CASSVATAGAEQFF
TRBD2	TRBJ2-3	TRBV19	CASSRLAGEGDTQYF
NA	TRBJ2-2	TRBV5-1	CASSLSGDLTGELFF
TRBD1	TRBJ2-1	TRBV6-1	CASSLLTGFNNEQFF
TRBD1	TRBJ1-5	TRBV19	CASSIETGRNNQPQHF
NA	TRBJ2-3	TRBV5-6	CASSLGRGWESTDTQYF
NA	TRBJ1-4	TRBV7-8	CASSPVGGVGTNEKLFF
NA	TRBJ2-7	TRBV27	CATRTREVSYEQYF
NA	TRBJ2-6	TRBV27	CASSSYLSGANVLTF
TRBD2	TRBJ2-5	TRBV18	CASSNLAGGQETQYF
NA	TRBJ2-1	TRBV7-2	CASSSMGAFNEQFF
NA	TRBJ2-6	TRBV30	CAWSVVWPIGANVLTF
TRBD1	TRBJ1-4	TRBV5-4	CASSQPGQGDEKLFF
NA	TRBJ2-3	TRBV28	CASWSWGAHTDTQYF
NA	TRBJ2-2	TRBV2	CASSEVVGNTGELFF
NA	TRBJ2-5	TRBV7-9	CASSTGSEFQETQYF
NA	TRBJ1-6	TRBV14	CASSQDLGNKSPLHF
NA	TRBJ2-1	TRBV19	CASSIGRPIYNEQFF